A selection of T cell receptor beta chains follows, all from one sample in a study of blood T cell repertoires in COVID-19. Generated by immunoSEQ multiplex PCR, the TCRdb table keeps only in-frame clones and is missing some. The sample yields 200,000 to 300,000 clones, roughly 82% seen once. Sequencing was carried out using peripheral blood. The source of these receptors is a man at least 80 years old with acute or convalescent COVID-19. Both conserved end residues are part of each CDR3. Expanded clones are given a class, and other clones once, few, many or no size at all.

j_gene | v_gene | abundance | CDR3aa
TRBJ2-1 | TRBV10-2 | - | CASAVGEGRNEQFF
TRBJ1-1 | TRBV3-1/TRBV3-2 | few | CASSQRAGEAFF
TRBJ2-7 | TRBV19 | - | CASSTQRDEQYF
TRBJ1-6 | TRBV5-3 | few | CALRQGNSPLHF
TRBJ1-3 | TRBV11-2 | - | CASSLGLGSGNTIYF
TRBJ2-3 | TRBV5-1 | - | CASRAGSTDTQYF
TRBJ2-7 | TRBV3-1/TRBV3-2 | - | CASSSGLAGVYEQYF
TRBJ2-5 | TRBV5-1 | - | CASSLAQGSETQYF
TRBJ1-2 | TRBV5-6 | few | CASSPGDRGGDGYTF
TRBJ1-6 | TRBV2 | - | CASNQGPRSPLHF
TRBJ1-2 | TRBV29-1 | - | CSVDRDNGYTF
TRBJ1-6 | TRBV5-6 | - | CASSWGPNSPLHF
TRBJ2-2 | TRBV2 | - | CASSVGRTGELFF
TRBJ2-7 | TRBV24-1 | once | CATSDRDRGAAYEQYF
TRBJ2-3 | TRBV20-1 | few | CSASTGGVTDTQYF
TRBJ1-2 | TRBV6-5 | - | CASSYSTLTTYGYTF
TRBJ1-1 | TRBV5-4 | once | CASSRSGTGGTMNTEAFF
TRBJ1-1 | TRBV7-2 | - | CASSLAWVQGSSEAFF
TRBJ2-5 | TRBV20-1 | once | CSVRGGVTQYF
TRBJ2-5 | TRBV18 | - | CASSPWSGGAVETQYF
TRBJ2-3 | TRBV7-2 | - | CASSLRGGLSTDTQYF
TRBJ2-7 | TRBV6-1 | once | CASSELTTYEQYF
TRBJ2-7 | TRBV28 | - | CASSSPGQGAYEQYF
TRBJ2-7 | TRBV5-6 | - | CASSKIPGQSSYEQYF
TRBJ1-1 | TRBV19 | - | CASTEGGADTEAFF
TRBJ2-6 | TRBV19 | - | CATLPPGIGANVLTF
TRBJ1-2 | TRBV12-3/TRBV12-4 | once | CASSFSGSGYTF
TRBJ2-7 | TRBV12-5 | - | CASGIAGAVGVREQYF
TRBJ1-3 | TRBV7-9 | - | CASSPSVRSGNTIYF
TRBJ1-5 | TRBV7-8 | - | CASSQGQVAERVQHF
TRBJ2-3 | TRBV11-2 | - | CASSFRGPSTDTQYF
TRBJ1-2 | TRBV28 | - | CASGGQLYGYTF
TRBJ1-1 | TRBV25-1 | - | CASSEGGVSVPFF
TRBJ1-2 | TRBV2 | - | CASKDIAVYGYTF
TRBJ2-7 | TRBV18 | - | CASSPLPPGTGINEQYF
TRBJ2-5 | TRBV10-2 | once | CASSELRGRGETQYF
TRBJ2-3 | TRBV9 | - | CASSVLGQGTDTQYF
TRBJ1-3 | TRBV7-2 | - | CASSLAQLGNTIYF
TRBJ2-5 | TRBV27 | - | CASSLTGLETQYF
TRBJ2-1 | TRBV28 | - | CASSSFRGLRYNEQFF
TRBJ2-7 | TRBV3-1/TRBV3-2 | few | CASSQGVAGGQHEQYF
TRBJ1-2 | TRBV11-2 | - | CASSLRDRAQDGYTF
TRBJ2-7 | TRBV28 | - | CASSLSDGGYEQYF
TRBJ2-7 | TRBV19 | - | CASSIDGDRGSREQYF
TRBJ2-4 | TRBV28 | - | CASSLTGAVAKNIQYF
TRBJ1-5 | TRBV19 | many | CASSPQGISNQPQHF
TRBJ2-2 | TRBV6-4 | - | CASSGLAGNTGELFF
TRBJ1-1 | TRBV4-1 | - | CASSQEGLGGTEAFF
TRBJ1-3 | TRBV7-3 | - | CASSPSNGNTIYF
TRBJ1-1 | TRBV2 | - | CASRRGGVDTEAFF
TRBJ1-6 | TRBV25-1 | - | CASSLGTGGGNSPLHF
TRBJ2-7 | TRBV18 | - | CASSPAGQAYEQYF
TRBJ2-7 | TRBV28 | - | CASSYQGYEQYF
TRBJ1-4 | TRBV5-6 | few | CASSLGATTNEKLFF
TRBJ1-3 | TRBV19 | - | CASRRDSFSGNTIYF
TRBJ1-1 | TRBV5-4 | - | CASSLGGQVMNTEAFF
TRBJ1-2 | TRBV6-5 | once | CASSLKGAGTEGYTF
TRBJ2-7 | TRBV12-5 | once | CASAPTDSYEQYF
TRBJ1-4 | TRBV7-2 | - | CASSLARGDEKLFF